This entry lists 3 T cell receptor beta chains sequenced from one sample in a study of blood T cell repertoires in COVID-19. The repertoire was sequenced with immunoSEQ multiplex PCR; TCRdb's copy has only in-frame clones and lacks some. The data show about 200,000 clones, 80% to 90% seen once. The specimen sequenced was peripheral blood. The source of these receptors is a man aged 55 to 70 who had recovered from COVID-19.

CDR3 protein: CASSLTGATEAFF. Written as DNA, the CDR3 is TGCGCCAGCAGCTTAACAGGGGCAACTGAAGCTTTCTTT. This chain joins TRBV5-1 and TRBJ1-1; TRBD1 aligns across 7 bases. The CDR3 loop spans 13 amino acids. CDR1 SGHRS and CDR2 YFSETQ come from the germline V gene. J gave up 5 bases and V 2 bases, and 3 bases lay outside the gene matches.

The chain has TRBV5-4 and TRBJ1-1; no clear D gene. The CDR3 loop spans 12 amino acids. CDR1 and CDR2 from the germline V gene are SGHNT and YYREEE (reference sequence). V was cut by 6 bases and J by 0 bases, with 6 bases left in between. CDR3 residues: CASNGVNTEAFF. CDR3 DNA: TGTGCCAGCAACGGGGTGAACACTGAAGCTTTCTTT.

The genes are TRBV9 and TRBJ2-7, with D possibly TRBD2 on 7 matching bases. In germline, CDR1 is SGDLS, CDR2 YYNGEE. The V gene lost 6 bases and the J gene lost 2 bases, with 12 bases spanning the gap. The CDR3 spans 13 residues. The chain's CDR3 is CASIGGPAYEQYF. The CDR3 DNA reads TGTGCCAGCATCGGGGGGCCGGCCTACGAGCAGTACTTC.